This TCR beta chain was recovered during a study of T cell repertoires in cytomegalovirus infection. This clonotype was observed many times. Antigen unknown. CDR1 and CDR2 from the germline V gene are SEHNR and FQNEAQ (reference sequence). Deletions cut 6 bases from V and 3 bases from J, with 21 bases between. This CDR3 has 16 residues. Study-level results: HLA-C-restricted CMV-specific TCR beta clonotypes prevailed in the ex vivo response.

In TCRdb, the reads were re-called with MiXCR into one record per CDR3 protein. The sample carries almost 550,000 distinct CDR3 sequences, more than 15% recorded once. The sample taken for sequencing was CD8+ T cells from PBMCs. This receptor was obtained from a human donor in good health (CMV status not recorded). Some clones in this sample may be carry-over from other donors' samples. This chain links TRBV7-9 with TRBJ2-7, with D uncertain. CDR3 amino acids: CASSPRLGASLYEQYF. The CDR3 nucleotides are TGTGCCAGCAGTCCCAGGCTCGGCGCTTCACTCTACGAGCAGTACTTC.